This T cell receptor (beta chain) was found in a study of beta chain features in type 1 diabetes. Study overall: Healthy donors and patients had similar age, gender and cell yields. Cells sorted and examined across all samples totaled more than 95,000,000.

CDR1 and CDR2 from the germline V gene are WSHSY and SAAADI. The CDR3 contains 14 residues. V lost 5 bases to trimming and J lost 6 bases, with 14 bases between them. Study-wide points: In cDNA sequencing, cells with high TCR expression could be over-represented. Moderate but significant shortening of TCRB CDR3s was recorded in all four CD4+ subsets from Type 1 diabetes patients.

Expressed TCRB transcripts were sequenced after all isolated RNA was converted to cDNA. Read counts averaged around 3.5 million for samples of naive, central memory and regulatory T cells. Repertoires were generated with immunoSEQ multiplex PCR, while TCRdb's copy carries only in-frame clones and drops some. The sample holds approximately 250,000 clones, around 25% seen once. In its sample, this clone was seen a few times. What it recognizes is unknown. The rearrangement uses TRBV10-2 and TRBJ2-1; possible D gene TRBD2, 7 bases. The receptor comes from a woman younger than 45 with type 1 diabetes. The sample was naive CD4+ T cells from blood. CDR3 bases: TGCGCCAGCAGTCGGGGGGCCCACTTCAATGAGCAGTTCTTC. Translated, it gives CASSRGAHFNEQFF.